The source of this TCR beta chain is a study of T cell responses to AZD1222 COVID-19 vaccine. The V gene's germline CDR1 is SEHNR and CDR2 FQNEAQ (reference sequence). The V and J ends lost 1 base and 8 bases, in that order; junction bases with no gene match: 13. CDR3 length equals 17 residues. For this clone: The antigen is not known.

Sequencing was performed with immunoSEQ multiplex PCR; in TCRdb, only in-frame clones are kept and a portion is missing. The sample lists fewer than 100,000 clones; 90% were seen once. Study conclusions and caveats: It was only five to seven AZD1222 recipients who were seropositive at baseline. In the spike-specific TCR repertoire, nearly half reportedly target unmutated variant regions. Researchers took repertoire samples only after the peak T cell response had come.

This chain joins TRBV7-9 and TRBJ2-2, with 7 bases identical to TRBD1. Sequenced here: peripheral blood, sampled on day 0 of AZD1222 vaccination. The TCR comes from an adult in good health. The CDR3 nucleotides are TGTGCCAGCAGCTTAGAGATCTCCGGGACAGCGGCGGGGGAGCTGTTTTTT. Translated: CASSLEISGTAAGELFF.